Below are 5 T cell receptor beta chains sequenced from a single sample in a study of monozygotic twins with inflammatory bowel disease. Reanalyzing the 5' RACE reads, TCRdb keeps one entry per CDR3 protein, without DNA. This table lists some 130,000 distinct CDR3 sequences. Sequencing was performed on blood. These receptors were taken from a human donor with ulcerative colitis or Crohn's disease, or a healthy co-twin of an affected twin (not recorded which).

V gene TRBV5-1 combines with J gene TRBJ1-6; TCRdb indicates TRBD1, and absent DNA this call remains unverified. The CDR3 runs to 16 residues. CDR1 is SGHRS, CDR2 YFSETQ, per germline. Here the CDR3 reads CASSSGQGGINSPLHF.

V is TRBV2 and J is TRBJ2-1. The germline V gene encodes CDR1 SNHLY and CDR2 FYNNEI. This CDR3 comprises 11 residues. The CDR3 loop is CASSEDNEQFF.

The V call is TRBV4-3, the J call TRBJ2-1; the TCRdb call, TRBD2, lacks DNA for checking. Germline V gene sequence: CDR1 LGHNA, CDR2 YSLEER. The CDR3 covers 16 residues. CDR3 sequence: CASRHLTSRRGNEQFF.

This sequence joins TRBV5-1 and TRBJ2-1; the TCRdb call, TRBD1, lacks DNA for checking. CDR1 is SGHRS and CDR2 is YFSETQ in the germline V gene. This CDR3 region has 16 residues. This CDR3 reads CASNLQGTRSGNEQFF. The full variable domain, rest sourced from reference TRBV5-1 and TRBJ2-1, is KAGVTQTPRYLIKTRGQQVTLSCSPISGHRSVSWYQQTPGQGLQFLFEYFSETQRNKGNFPGRFSGRQFSNSRSEMNVSTLELGDSALYLCASNLQGTRSGNEQFFGPGTRLTVL.

The rearrangement links TRBV20-1 to TRBJ1-3. CDR1 and CDR2 from the germline V gene are DFQATT and SNEGSKA (reference sequence). The CDR3 runs to 18 residues. This chain's CDR3 is CSARDREDTFLSGNTIYF.